These T cell receptor beta chains were read from a single sample in a study of T cells in Graves' hyperthyroidism and ophthalmopathy. TCRdb called the multiplex PCR reads again in MiXCR, with one record for every CDR3 protein. Counted here are a few hundred thousand distinct CDR3 sequences, over 15% occurring once; the ten biggest clones make up less than 70%. Specimen: blood. Every receptor here comes from a woman aged 60-70 years with Graves' ophthalmopathy. Both conserved end residues are trimmed from each CDR3. Each record gives: CDR3 length, V gene, CDR3 protein.

cdr3_length: 13; v_call: TRBV6-5; cdr3_aa: ASSYGSRGAGELF
cdr3_length: 13; v_call: TRBV6-1; cdr3_aa: ASNYPQGSDEKLF
cdr3_length: 10; v_call: TRBV12-3/TRBV12-4; cdr3_aa: ASRRTGNTIY
cdr3_length: 13; v_call: TRBV5-8; cdr3_aa: ASTTGARGQETQY
cdr3_length: 14; v_call: TRBV19; cdr3_aa: ASSTLAGAGADTQY
cdr3_length: 11; v_call: TRBV6-1; cdr3_aa: ASRAWQNEKLF
cdr3_length: 11; v_call: TRBV7-8; cdr3_aa: ASSLGLEGEQY
cdr3_length: 14; v_call: TRBV4-3; cdr3_aa: ASSQDSRGVYNEQF
cdr3_length: 13; v_call: TRBV20-1; cdr3_aa: SAKRQGASGNTIY
cdr3_length: 13; v_call: TRBV18; cdr3_aa: ASSPADLSNTEAF
cdr3_length: 14; v_call: TRBV7-9; cdr3_aa: ASSPTFGTGGDTQY
cdr3_length: 14; v_call: TRBV20-1; cdr3_aa: SVAPQSKSLGYGYT
cdr3_length: 10; v_call: TRBV12-3/TRBV12-4; cdr3_aa: ASSRGGSPLH
cdr3_length: 12; v_call: TRBV20-1; cdr3_aa: SARPGEAKNIQY
cdr3_length: 13; v_call: TRBV6-2/TRBV6-3; cdr3_aa: ASSYSKDGNSPLH
cdr3_length: 11; v_call: TRBV11-3; cdr3_aa: ASSLDLVYEQY
cdr3_length: 12; v_call: TRBV4-1; cdr3_aa: ASSPPAVGGTQY
cdr3_length: 13; v_call: TRBV5-1; cdr3_aa: ASSLLTGETGELF
cdr3_length: 9; v_call: TRBV5-1; cdr3_aa: ASSTRYGYT
cdr3_length: 14; v_call: TRBV28; cdr3_aa: AIRNVAGGPGNEQF
cdr3_length: 16; v_call: TRBV15; cdr3_aa: ATSRDLPTSGTYNEQF
cdr3_length: 11; v_call: TRBV7-2; cdr3_aa: ASSRSRVDAYT
cdr3_length: 12; v_call: TRBV2; cdr3_aa: ASSTQGAGETQY
cdr3_length: 11; v_call: TRBV7-3; cdr3_aa: ASSLGGSWEQY
cdr3_length: 6; v_call: TRBV3-2; cdr3_aa: ASNEQF
cdr3_length: 13; v_call: TRBV20-1; cdr3_aa: SAPPALSGANVLT
cdr3_length: 12; v_call: TRBV12-5; cdr3_aa: ASGLMGMNTEAF
cdr3_length: 11; v_call: TRBV28; cdr3_aa: ASVGRAYNEQF
cdr3_length: 13; v_call: TRBV30; cdr3_aa: AWNPISGRNTEAF
cdr3_length: 12; v_call: TRBV27; cdr3_aa: ASKRQGANTEAF
cdr3_length: 12; v_call: TRBV7-2; cdr3_aa: ASSLRTRDTEAF
cdr3_length: 12; v_call: TRBV29-1; cdr3_aa: SGSGAKGDNEQF
cdr3_length: 13; v_call: TRBV12-3/TRBV12-4; cdr3_aa: ASRTSGGSGNEQF
cdr3_length: 14; v_call: TRBV14; cdr3_aa: ASSHLRESFGYEQY
cdr3_length: 11; v_call: TRBV5-1; cdr3_aa: ASRQSTQETQY
cdr3_length: 12; v_call: TRBV6-6; cdr3_aa: ASSYGQGRGGYT
cdr3_length: 14; v_call: TRBV12-3/TRBV12-4; cdr3_aa: ASSFSQGQVAQPQH
cdr3_length: 14; v_call: TRBV5-1; cdr3_aa: ASRQLGTRDTPSYT
cdr3_length: 17; v_call: TRBV12-3/TRBV12-4; cdr3_aa: ASRAGTDRWGGMNTEAF